The clone carrying this T cell receptor (beta chain) was observed once. Its target is not known. This entry comes from a study of cytomegalovirus exposure and HLA in healthy donors. General study results and limits: For most subjects, TCR beta sequences were reported to predict HLA-A and HLA-B alleles with accuracy. TCR beta chains numbering 164 were designated cytomegalovirus-associated. Association of a missense DCLRE1C variant with TCR beta V- and J-gene trimming was reported in a later analysis. After further analysis at a later stage, 15,000 to 20,000 TCR beta sequences were associated with HLA alleles at 0.05 false discovery rate.

The CDR3 runs to 14 residues. V was cut by 2 bases and J by 7 bases, with 11 bases left in between. Germline assignment: CDR1 LNHDA and CDR2 SQIVND (reference sequence). A multiplex PCR was run with 60 Vbeta primers and 13 Jbeta primers. Measured with immunoSEQ multiplex PCR; TCRdb has only the in-frame clones, and not every one. In the table there are 200,000 to 300,000 clones, 82% of which are singletons. The chain has TRBV19 and TRBJ1-4, with D unclear. The source material was PBMCs. This TCR derives from a woman aged 40 to 49 in good health and CMV-seropositive. In nucleotides, the CDR3 is TGTGCCAGTAGTATACTACGGGAGGGTGAAAAACTGTTTTTT. It translates to CASSILREGEKLFF.